The 26 T cell receptor beta chains in this list originate from one sample, sequenced in a study of post-analysis software for immune sequencing data. Study-wide results and limits: Four to six TRBV segments were more frequent in patients than controls; TRBV5-6, TRBV5-1 and TRBV20-1 belonged to this group.

The TCR beta cDNA libraries carried unique molecular identifiers. MiXCR, run by TCRdb on the PCR reads, gives a single entry per CDR3 protein. The sample lists roughly 580,000 distinct CDR3 sequences, roughly two fifths occurring once. These receptors have no known antigen. Material: blood. The receptors shown here come from a girl aged 10 to 17 with multiple sclerosis.

The gene calls are TRBV6-5 and TRBJ1-6; D possibly corresponds to TRBD1 (5 bases). The V gene's germline CDR1 is MNHEY and CDR2 SVGAGI. Trimming stripped 6 bases from V and 5 bases from J, with 17 bases between. The CDR3 length is 16 residues. The CDR3 DNA reads as TGTGCCAGCAGGACGAGACAGTTAAGGGATAATTCACCCCTCCACTTT. It yields the protein CASRTRQLRDNSPLHF.

This clonotype was seen just once. The junction does not match germline at one end; this may be a read error. J is TRBJ1-2 and V is TRBV7-9; no definite D call. Germline values: CDR1 SEHNR, CDR2 FQNEAQ (reference sequence). The CDR3 consists of 14 residues. This CDR3 is CVSPGPFDVYGYTF. CDR3 sequence (DNA): TGTGTCAGCCCCGGGCCGTTCGACGTCTATGGCTACACCTTC.

This chain links TRBV30 with TRBJ2-5; D remains ambiguous. The V end lost 0 bases, the J end lost 11 bases, and 13 bases lay between the germline ends. Germline assignment: CDR1 GTSNPN and CDR2 SVGIG (reference sequence). The CDR3 contains 12 residues. The DNA for the CDR3 is TGTGCCTGGAGTGTAGTTAGATTTGAGCAGTACTTC. This codes for CAWSVVRFEQYF.

The J gene is TRBJ1-2, the V gene TRBV5-6, with 8 bases fitting TRBD1. Trimming cost V 2 bases and J 2 bases; bases outside gene matches: 5. Per the germline V gene, CDR1 is SGHDT and CDR2 is YYEEEE. CDR3 length: 15 residues. CDR3 coding DNA: TGTGCCAGCAGCTTTCAGACAGGGGCAAACTATGGCTACACCTTC. Protein sequence: CASSFQTGANYGYTF.

J is TRBJ2-1 and V is TRBV4-1, with D possibly TRBD1 on 6 matching bases. This CDR3 has 15 residues. From germline, CDR1 is MGHRA and CDR2 YSYEKL. Trimming stripped 0 bases from V and 6 bases from J, with 12 bases between. The chain's CDR3 is CASSQDSGRGNEQFF. DNA for the CDR3: TGCGCCAGCAGCCAAGACTCCGGCAGGGGCAATGAGCAGTTCTTC.

The chain carries TRBV27 and TRBJ2-6, with 8 bases identical to TRBD1. V trimming: 6 bases; J trimming: 6 bases; junction bases outside the gene matches: 25. CDR3 size: 21 residues. Germline assignment: CDR1 MNHEY and CDR2 SMNVEV (reference sequence). CDR3 protein: CASRRRTSAGGGGKSANVLTF. The CDR3 DNA is TGTGCCAGCAGACGACGTACCTCCGCAGGGGGCGGAGGGAAGTCGGCCAACGTCCTGACTTTC.

The chain links TRBV29-1 to TRBJ1-1; D perhaps matches TRBD1 (5 bases). CDR3 length: 15 residues. Germline CDR1 SQVTM, CDR2 ANQGSEA. The V and J ends lost 6 bases and 1 base respectively, with 18 bases between them. Here the CDR3 reads CSVGPQVKRNTEAFF. The DNA for the CDR3 is TGCAGCGTGGGGCCCCAGGTGAAGAGGAACACTGAAGCTTTCTTT.

The genes are TRBV5-1 and TRBJ2-4, with 11 nucleotides matching TRBD2. The J call is doubtful: the DNA matches TRBJ2-5 better. CDR1 is SGHRS and CDR2 is YFSETQ in the germline V gene. This CDR3 region has 15 residues. CDR3 sequence (DNA): TGCGCCAGCAGCTCCAAGACTAGCGGGGAAGAGACCCAGTACTTC. This sequence encodes CASSSKTSGEETQYF.

V and J are TRBV12-3 or TRBV12-4 and TRBJ2-3; 7 bases line up with TRBD2. The CDR3 runs to 18 residues. The junction had 13 bases not matched to a gene; V was cut back by 3 bases and J by 1 base. CDR3 coding DNA: TGTGCCAGCAGTTTGACTCTGCTAGCGGAGGCTGGCACAGATACGCAGTATTTT. Its translation is CASSLTLLAEAGTDTQYF.

V gene TRBV27 combines with J gene TRBJ1-1; no definite D call. Trimming stripped 1 base from V and 1 base from J, with 10 bases between. CDR3 length: 15 residues. Germline V gives CDR1 MNHEY, CDR2 SMNVEV (reference sequence). The CDR3 reads CASSLWPRGNTEAFF. CDR3 nucleotides: TGTGCCAGCAGTTTATGGCCAAGAGGGAACACTGAAGCTTTCTTT.

This rearrangement joins TRBV28 to TRBJ1-2, with D hard to call. The CDR3 covers 13 residues. Germline loops: CDR1 MDHEN, CDR2 SYDVKM. V was pared by 5 bases and J by 8 bases, with 15 bases between. The CDR3 here is CASSTTLPQGYTF. CDR3 nucleotide sequence: TGTGCCAGCAGTACGACCCTACCCCAGGGCTACACCTTC.

The V gene is TRBV6-1, the J gene TRBJ2-1; 11 bases align to TRBD2. V was clipped by 6 bases and J by 9 bases; unmatched bases: 13. This CDR3 comprises 16 residues. Germline V gene lookup returns CDR1 MNHNS and CDR2 SASEGT. CDR3 amino acids: CASRRSFSGRAAEQFF. For the CDR3, the DNA is TGTGCCAGCAGGAGGAGCTTTAGCGGGAGGGCCGCTGAGCAGTTCTTC.

A few counts support this clonotype. This chain connects TRBV10-1 to TRBJ2-7; TRBD1 aligns across 8 bases. This CDR3 is built from 15 residues. V dropped 3 bases and J dropped 6; count of bases not matched to a gene: 10. The germline V gene has CDR1 WNHNN and CDR2 SYGVQD (reference sequence). The CDR3 region has the DNA TGCGCCAGCAGTGAACTCGGACAGGGATCCGGCGAGCAGTACTTC. Translating it yields CASSELGQGSGEQYF.

This clonotype was observed a few times. The chain joins TRBV29-1 to TRBJ2-1; D gene unclear. The CDR3 loop spans 12 amino acids. V was shortened by 5 bases and J by 4 bases, with 9 bases between the two germline ends. Germline loops: CDR1 SQVTM, CDR2 ANQGSEA. The CDR3 sequence: CSVPDGYNEQFF. The CDR3 region has the DNA TGCAGCGTTCCAGACGGTTACAATGAGCAGTTCTTC.

This clonotype was picked up a small number of times. This sequence joins TRBV6-5 and TRBJ2-1; 8 nucleotides agree with TRBD1. CDR1 and CDR2 (germline): MNHEY, SVGAGI. This CDR3 has 14 amino acids. V lost 5 bases to trimming and J lost 9 bases; unmatched junction nucleotides: 9. This CDR3 reads CASSRTGGSGEQFF. The CDR3 DNA is TGTGCCAGCAGTCGAACAGGGGGTTCTGGTGAGCAGTTCTTC.

The chain uses TRBV5-1 and TRBJ2-5, with D possibly being TRBD1 (6 bases). Germline V gene lookup returns CDR1 SGHRS and CDR2 YFSETQ. The length of the CDR3 is 15 residues. V lost 3 bases and J lost 5, with 17 bases in between. CDR3 nucleotide sequence: TGCGCCAGCAGCTCACGACGATACAGGGAGGAGACCCAGTACTTC. This gives the protein CASSSRRYREETQYF.

V gene TRBV27 combines with J gene TRBJ1-5; D unclear. The CDR3 is 15 amino acids. Germline CDR1 reads MNHEY; CDR2 reads SMNVEV (reference sequence). Trimming left V 4 bases short and J 0 bases short, with 10 bases between. CDR3 DNA: TGTGCCAGCAGTTCCCTACTCAATAGCAATCAGCCCCAGCATTTT. Translating it yields CASSSLLNSNQPQHF.

In this sample, this clonotype turned up a few times. This chain uses TRBV5-1 with TRBJ1-2; D remains unclear. Germline CDR1 reads SGHRS; CDR2 reads YFSETQ. Deletions cut 0 bases from V and 3 bases from J, with 15 bases between. This CDR3 has 16 residues. CDR3 loop: CASSLERSSEDYGYTF. The CDR3 coding sequence is TGCGCCAGCAGCTTGGAAAGGTCATCAGAGGACTATGGCTACACCTTC.

This clonotype was counted only a few times. V is TRBV13 and J is TRBJ2-1; 9 nucleotides line up with TRBD1. Per germline, CDR1 PRHDT and CDR2 FYEKMQ (reference sequence). V shed 5 bases, J shed 7 bases, and the junction held 9 bases outside the gene matches. The CDR3 covers 15 residues. The CDR3, as DNA: TGTGCCAGCAGCCCTCGGACAGGGGCAGGTAATGAGCAGTTCTTC. Its translation: CASSPRTGAGNEQFF.

The genes are TRBV5-1 and TRBJ2-1, with TRBD2 as a possible D gene (5 bases). CDR1 is SGHRS and CDR2 is YFSETQ in the germline V gene. V lost 2 bases and J 0 bases, leaving 9 bases between the germline ends. This CDR3 comprises 15 residues. The CDR3 loop is CASSFASLSYNEQFF. As DNA, the CDR3 is TGCGCCAGCAGCTTCGCTAGCCTCTCCTACAATGAGCAGTTCTTC.

CDR3 coding DNA: TGTGCCAGCAGCTTGGGGTGGGGCTCTACACCCTACGAGCAGTACTTC. This encodes CASSLGWGSTPYEQYF. The chain links TRBV5-6 to TRBJ2-7; possibly TRBD1 for D (5 bases). Germline values: CDR1 SGHDT, CDR2 YYEEEE. V was clipped by 0 bases and J by 2 bases, with 15 bases between them. This CDR3 spans 16 amino acids.

The chain links TRBV5-1 to TRBJ2-5; no firm D call. CDR1 SGHRS and CDR2 YFSETQ come from the germline V gene. This CDR3 is built from 13 residues. Trimming left V 4 bases short and J 0 bases short, with 7 bases between. The CDR3 spells CASSADNQETQYF. CDR3 coding DNA: TGCGCCAGCAGCGCTGACAACCAAGAGACCCAGTACTTC.

The gene calls are TRBV6-6 and TRBJ1-2; D possibly corresponds to TRBD1 (5 bases). This CDR3 has 14 residues. V lost 6 bases to trimming and J lost 2 bases, with 13 bases between them. Germline V gene sequence: CDR1 MNHNY, CDR2 SVGAGI (reference sequence). The CDR3 DNA is TGTGCCAGCAGCCGGGACCGGGGAAACTATGGCTACACCTTC. Residues: CASSRDRGNYGYTF.

The V call is TRBV5-1, the J call TRBJ2-1; D might be TRBD1 (6 bases). The CDR3 is 19 residues long. Trimming removed 10 bases at V and 6 bases at J, with 35 bases between. Germline V gene sequence: CDR1 SGHRS, CDR2 YFSETQ. The CDR3 nucleotides are TGCGCCTCAGCTTACAGTACCAGGGGCTGGTTATTTGTCTCCAATGAGCAGTTCTTC. Translating it yields CASAYSTRGWLFVSNEQFF.

The chain is built from TRBV12-3 or TRBV12-4 and TRBJ2-1, with 7 bases lining up with TRBD1. The V gene end was trimmed by 3 bases and the J gene end by 8 bases; junction bases not matched to a gene: 7. The CDR3 is 14 amino acids. The CDR3 nucleotides are TGTGCCAGCAGTTTTAACTACAGGGGCGATGAGCAGTTCTTC. The encoded protein is CASSFNYRGDEQFF.

This clonotype occurred once. At one boundary the junction diverges from the germline segment, which might be a read error. The rearrangement uses TRBV4-1 and TRBJ1-6; D may be TRBD1 (5 bases). There are 17 residues in the CDR3. In germline, CDR1 is MGHRA, CDR2 YSYEKL. The CDR3 here is CASSQGRESSYDSPLHF. CDR3 bases: TGCGCCAGCAGCCAAGGCAGGGAGAGCTCCTATGATTCACCCCTCCACTTT.